This is a list of T cell receptor beta chains from one sample in a study of control samples from healthy donors and cancer patients. The table came from immunoSEQ multiplex PCR; TCRdb's copy has only in-frame clones and leaves some out. This table has roughly 130,000 clones, 85% to 95% appearing once. The sample was blood. The receptors stem from a man younger than 40 in good health. The CDR3 runs from the conserved cysteine through the conserved F or W. The D gene is left open where the match is weak. Where a row states a size, it is once, few, many or the class of an expanded clone; other rows omit it.

clone size	V gene	J gene	D gene	CDR3 protein	CDR3 DNA
.	TRBV25-1	TRBJ2-7	.	CASSAHRGNIDEQYF	TGTGCCAGCAGTGCCCACCGGGGGAATATCGACGAGCAGTACTTC
.	TRBV9	TRBJ1-3	.	CASSVAGGAGNTIYF	TGTGCCAGCAGCGTAGCCGGAGGGGCTGGAAACACCATATATTTT
.	TRBV18	TRBJ2-3	TRBD1	CASSRGDRGLPNSDTQYF	TGTGCCAGCTCACGAGGGGACAGGGGATTGCCAAACTCTGATACGCAGTATTTT
.	TRBV19	TRBJ1-5	.	CASSIALSGNQPQHF	TGTGCCAGTAGTATAGCCTTGTCGGGCAATCAGCCCCAGCATTTT
once	TRBV12-3/TRBV12-4	TRBJ1-5	.	CASSLGSNQPQHF	TGTGCCAGCAGTTTAGGTAGCAATCAGCCCCAGCATTTT
.	TRBV30	TRBJ1-2	TRBD1	CAGGTGRNNYGYTF	TGTGCCGGGGGGACAGGGAGAAACAACTATGGCTACACCTTC
few	TRBV5-6	TRBJ2-3	.	CASSLYGLGDTQYF	TGTGCCAGCAGCTTGTATGGGCTGGGAGATACGCAGTATTTT
.	TRBV9	TRBJ2-7	.	CASSVLQGTYEQYF	TGTGCCAGCAGCGTACTCCAGGGCACCTACGAGCAGTACTTC
.	TRBV12-3/TRBV12-4	TRBJ1-2	.	CASSLALYGYTF	TGTGCCAGCAGTTTGGCTCTCTATGGCTACACCTTC
.	TRBV5-1	TRBJ2-7	TRBD1	CASSLQGDYEQYF	TGCGCCAGCAGCTTACAGGGGGATTACGAGCAGTACTTC
.	TRBV3-1/TRBV3-2	TRBJ1-5	.	CASSPGLFLPQHF	TGTGCCAGCAGCCCCGGGTTATTTTTGCCCCAGCATTTT
.	TRBV9	TRBJ2-7	TRBD1	CASSVATGTASSYEQYF	TGTGCCAGCAGCGTAGCTACCGGGACAGCGAGCTCCTACGAGCAGTACTTC
.	TRBV3-1/TRBV3-2	TRBJ2-5	TRBD2	CASSLQRLAGGYQETQYF	TGTGCCAGCAGCTTACAGCGACTAGCGGGGGGATACCAAGAGACCCAGTACTTC
.	TRBV20-1	TRBJ1-5	.	CSASGQVNQPQHF	TGCAGTGCTAGTGGACAAGTCAATCAGCCCCAGCATTTT
.	TRBV29-1	TRBJ1-1	TRBD1	CSVLTGRGNTEAFF	TGCAGCGTTCTGACAGGGAGGGGGAACACTGAAGCTTTCTTT
.	TRBV7-3	TRBJ1-1	.	CASSLTGTAEAFF	TGTGCCAGCAGCTTAACCGGGACGGCTGAAGCTTTCTTT
.	TRBV7-6	TRBJ2-5	TRBD2	CASSPRGGTQYF	TGTGCCAGCAGCCCGCGGGGGGGAACCCAGTACTTC
.	TRBV7-9	TRBJ2-4	.	CASSSDHHLKGDIQYF	TGTGCCAGCAGCTCCGACCATCACCTCAAAGGGGACATTCAGTACTTC
.	TRBV28	TRBJ2-1	.	CATGSSSYNEQFF	TGTGCCACGGGGTCGAGCTCCTACAATGAGCAGTTCTTC
.	TRBV12-5	TRBJ2-2	.	CASGFSNTGELFF	TGTGCTAGTGGTTTTTCTAACACCGGGGAGCTGTTTTTT
.	TRBV3-1/TRBV3-2	TRBJ2-3	.	CASSHDPAPRPETDTQYF	TGTGCCAGCAGCCACGATCCTGCGCCGCGGCCCGAGACAGATACGCAGTATTTT
once	TRBV6-5	TRBJ1-2	.	CASISRPGSNYGYTF	TGTGCCAGCATTTCGCGGCCAGGGAGTAACTATGGCTACACCTTC
.	TRBV27	TRBJ1-6	.	CASSLSREWRYSPLHF	TGTGCCAGCAGTTTAAGCAGGGAATGGAGGTATTCACCCCTCCACTTT
.	TRBV5-1	TRBJ1-1	.	CASSLIGDTEAFF	TGCGCCAGCAGCTTGATCGGGGACACTGAAGCTTTCTTT
.	TRBV5-1	TRBJ1-2	.	CASSLVRGANYGYTF	TGCGCCAGCAGCTTGGTCCGGGGGGCGAACTATGGCTACACCTTC
once	TRBV9	TRBJ2-2	TRBD2	CASSVVGRVPDATGELFF	TGTGCCAGCAGCGTAGTAGGGAGGGTTCCCGATGCCACCGGGGAGCTGTTTTTT
.	TRBV7-3	TRBJ2-1	TRBD2	CASSRVAGPYNEQFF	TGTGCCAGCAGCCGAGTAGCGGGGCCATACAATGAGCAGTTCTTC
.	TRBV6-6	TRBJ2-7	.	CASRGGDYEQYF	TGTGCCAGCAGGGGTGGGGATTACGAGCAGTACTTC